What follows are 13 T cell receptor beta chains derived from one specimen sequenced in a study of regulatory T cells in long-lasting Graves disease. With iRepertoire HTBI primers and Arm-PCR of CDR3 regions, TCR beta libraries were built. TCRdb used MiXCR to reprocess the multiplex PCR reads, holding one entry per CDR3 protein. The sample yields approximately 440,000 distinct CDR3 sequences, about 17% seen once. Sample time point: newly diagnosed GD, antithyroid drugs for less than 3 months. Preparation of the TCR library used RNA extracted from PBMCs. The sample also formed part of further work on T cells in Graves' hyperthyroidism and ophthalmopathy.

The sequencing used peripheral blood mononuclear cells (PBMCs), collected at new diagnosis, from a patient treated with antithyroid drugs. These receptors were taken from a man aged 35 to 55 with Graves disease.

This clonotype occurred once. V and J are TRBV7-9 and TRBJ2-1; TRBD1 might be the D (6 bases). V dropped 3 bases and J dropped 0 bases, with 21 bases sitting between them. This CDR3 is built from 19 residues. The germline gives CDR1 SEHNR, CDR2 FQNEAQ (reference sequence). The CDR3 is CASSFVGSPGASSYNEQFF. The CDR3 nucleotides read TGTGCCAGCAGCTTTGTGGGTAGTCCAGGGGCCAGCTCCTACAATGAGCAGTTCTTC.

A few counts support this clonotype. This chain's CDR3 is CARSAGATHEQYF. CDR3 nucleotides: TGTGCCCGATCAGCGGGAGCGACCCACGAGCAGTACTTC. The chain combines TRBV30 with TRBJ2-7, with TRBD2 matching 8 bases. With V trimmed by 8 bases and J by 5 bases, 11 bases remained unmatched. Germline-derived CDR1 and CDR2 are GTSNPN and SVGIG (reference sequence). This CDR3 is 13 amino acids long.

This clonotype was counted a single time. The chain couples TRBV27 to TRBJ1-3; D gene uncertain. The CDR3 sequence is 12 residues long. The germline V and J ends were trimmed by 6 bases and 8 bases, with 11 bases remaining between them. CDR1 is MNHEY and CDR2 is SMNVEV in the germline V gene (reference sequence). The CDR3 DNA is TGTGCCAGCAGACCCTGTAGGCACACCATATATTTT. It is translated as CASRPCRHTIYF.

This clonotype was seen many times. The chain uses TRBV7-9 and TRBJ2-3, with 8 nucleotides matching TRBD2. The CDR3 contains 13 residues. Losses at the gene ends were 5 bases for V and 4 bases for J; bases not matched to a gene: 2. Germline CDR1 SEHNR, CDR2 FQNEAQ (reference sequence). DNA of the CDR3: TGTGCCAGCAGCCGGGGGGGAGCAGATACGCAGTATTTT. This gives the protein CASSRGGADTQYF.

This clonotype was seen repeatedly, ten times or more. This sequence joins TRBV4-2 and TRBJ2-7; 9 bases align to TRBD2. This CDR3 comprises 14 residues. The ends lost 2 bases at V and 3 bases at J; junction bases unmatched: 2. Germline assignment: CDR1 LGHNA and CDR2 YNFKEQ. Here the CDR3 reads CASSQWREGYEQYF. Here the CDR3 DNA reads TGTGCCAGCAGCCAATGGCGGGAGGGCTACGAGCAGTACTTC.

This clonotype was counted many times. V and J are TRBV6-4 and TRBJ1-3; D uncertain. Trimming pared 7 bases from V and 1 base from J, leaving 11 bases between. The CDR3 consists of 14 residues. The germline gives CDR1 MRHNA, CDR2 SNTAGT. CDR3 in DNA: TGTGCCAGCAAGTCGACGCAGTCTGGAAACACCATATATTTT. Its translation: CASKSTQSGNTIYF.

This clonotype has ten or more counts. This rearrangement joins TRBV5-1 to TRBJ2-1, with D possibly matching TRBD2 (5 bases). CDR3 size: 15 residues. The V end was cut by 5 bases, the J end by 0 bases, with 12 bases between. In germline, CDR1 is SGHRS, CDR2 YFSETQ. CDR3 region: CASRPPGSSYNEQFF. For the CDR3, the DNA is TGCGCCAGCAGGCCCCCGGGAAGCTCCTACAATGAGCAGTTCTTC.

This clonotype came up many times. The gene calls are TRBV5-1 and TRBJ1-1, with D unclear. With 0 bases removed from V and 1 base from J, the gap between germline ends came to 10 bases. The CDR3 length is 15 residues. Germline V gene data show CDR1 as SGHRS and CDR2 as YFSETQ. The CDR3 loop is CASSLETVKNTEAFF. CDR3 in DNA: TGCGCCAGCAGCTTGGAGACGGTCAAGAACACTGAAGCTTTCTTT. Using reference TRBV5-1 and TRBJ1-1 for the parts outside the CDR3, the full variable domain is KAGVTQTPRYLIKTRGQQVTLSCSPISGHRSVSWYQQTPGQGLQFLFEYFSETQRNKGNFPGRFSGRQFSNSRSEMNVSTLELGDSALYLCASSLETVKNTEAFFGQGTRLTVV.

CDR3: CSACRGLAGGRYNEQFF. For the CDR3, the DNA is TGCAGTGCTTGCCGGGGACTAGCGGGAGGCCGCTACAATGAGCAGTTCTTC. The V gene is TRBV20-1, the J gene TRBJ2-1; 15 bases fit TRBD2. J gave up 3 bases and V 5 bases, and 8 bases lay outside the gene matches. This CDR3 has 17 residues. The germline V gene encodes CDR1 DFQATT and CDR2 SNEGSKA (reference sequence).

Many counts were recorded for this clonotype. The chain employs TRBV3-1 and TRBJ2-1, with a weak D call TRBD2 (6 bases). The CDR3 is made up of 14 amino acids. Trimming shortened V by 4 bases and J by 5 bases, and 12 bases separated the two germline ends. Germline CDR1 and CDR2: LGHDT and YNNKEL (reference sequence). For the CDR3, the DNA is TGTGCCAGCAGCCCCGGGACTTACGACAATGAGCAGTTCTTC. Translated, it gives CASSPGTYDNEQFF.

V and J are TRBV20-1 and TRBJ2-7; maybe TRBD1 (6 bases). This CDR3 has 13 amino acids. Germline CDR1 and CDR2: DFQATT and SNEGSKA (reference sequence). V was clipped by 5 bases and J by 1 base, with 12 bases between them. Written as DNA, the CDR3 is TGCAGTGCTCCTAGGACAGTATCCTACGAGCAGTACTTC. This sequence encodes CSAPRTVSYEQYF.

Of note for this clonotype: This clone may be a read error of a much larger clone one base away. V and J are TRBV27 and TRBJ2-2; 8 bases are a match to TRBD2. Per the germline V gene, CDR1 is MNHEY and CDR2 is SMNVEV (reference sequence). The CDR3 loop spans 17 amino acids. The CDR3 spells CASSLSLGSGAGGELLF. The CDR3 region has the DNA TGTGCCAGCAGTCTCTCTCTGGGTAGCGGGGCCGGCGGGGAGCTGCTTTTT.

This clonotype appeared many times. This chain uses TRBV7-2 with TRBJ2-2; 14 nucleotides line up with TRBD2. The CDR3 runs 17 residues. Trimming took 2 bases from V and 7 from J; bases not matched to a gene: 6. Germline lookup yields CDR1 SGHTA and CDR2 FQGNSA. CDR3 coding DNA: TGTGCCAGCAGCTTAAGAGGGACTAGCGGGAGTGTCGGGGAGCTGTTTTTT. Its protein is CASSLRGTSGSVGELFF.